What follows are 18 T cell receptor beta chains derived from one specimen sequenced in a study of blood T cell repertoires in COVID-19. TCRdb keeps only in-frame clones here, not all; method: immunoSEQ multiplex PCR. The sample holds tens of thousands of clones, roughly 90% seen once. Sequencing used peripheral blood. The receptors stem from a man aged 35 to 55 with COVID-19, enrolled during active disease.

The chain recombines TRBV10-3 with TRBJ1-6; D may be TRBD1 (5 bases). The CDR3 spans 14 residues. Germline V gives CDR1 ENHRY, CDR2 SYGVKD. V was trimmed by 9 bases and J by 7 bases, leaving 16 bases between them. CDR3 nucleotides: TGTGCCATACAGGACGGGACTCTAAATTCACCCCTCCACTTT. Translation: CAIQDGTLNSPLHF.

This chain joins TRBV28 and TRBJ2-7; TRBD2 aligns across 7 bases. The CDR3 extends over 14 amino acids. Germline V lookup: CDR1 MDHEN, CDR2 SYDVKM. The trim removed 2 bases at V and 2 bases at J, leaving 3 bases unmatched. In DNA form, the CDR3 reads TGTGCCAGCAGTTTACGCGGGGGAACCTACGAGCAGTACTTC. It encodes CASSLRGGTYEQYF. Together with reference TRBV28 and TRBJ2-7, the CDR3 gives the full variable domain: DVKVTQSSRYLVKRTGEKVFLECVQDMDHENMFWYRQDPGLGLRLIYFSYDVKMKEKGDIPEGYSVSREKKERFSLILESASTNQTSMYLCASSLRGGTYEQYFGPGTRLTVT.

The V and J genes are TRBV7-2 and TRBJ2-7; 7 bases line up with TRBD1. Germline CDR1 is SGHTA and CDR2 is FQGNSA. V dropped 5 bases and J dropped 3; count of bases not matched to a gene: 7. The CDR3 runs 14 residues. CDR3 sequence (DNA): TGTGCCAGCAGCCAACAGGGGCAGAACTACGAGCAGTACTTC. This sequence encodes CASSQQGQNYEQYF.

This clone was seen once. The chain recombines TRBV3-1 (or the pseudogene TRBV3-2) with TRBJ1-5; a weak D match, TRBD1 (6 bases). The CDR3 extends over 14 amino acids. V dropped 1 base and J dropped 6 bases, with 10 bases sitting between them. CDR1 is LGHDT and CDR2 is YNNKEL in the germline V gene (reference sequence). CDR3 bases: TGTGCCAGCAGCCAAGGACAGGTTGGTCAGCCCCAGCATTTT. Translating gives CASSQGQVGQPQHF.

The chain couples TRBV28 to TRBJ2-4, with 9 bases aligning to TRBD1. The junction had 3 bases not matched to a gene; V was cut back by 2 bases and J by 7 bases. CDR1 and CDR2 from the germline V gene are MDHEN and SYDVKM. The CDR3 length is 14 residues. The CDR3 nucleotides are TGTGCCAGCAGTTTAGGGGACAGGGTGAACATTCAGTACTTC. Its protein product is CASSLGDRVNIQYF. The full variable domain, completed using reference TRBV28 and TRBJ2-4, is DVKVTQSSRYLVKRTGEKVFLECVQDMDHENMFWYRQDPGLGLRLIYFSYDVKMKEKGDIPEGYSVSREKKERFSLILESASTNQTSMYLCASSLGDRVNIQYFGAGTRLSVL.

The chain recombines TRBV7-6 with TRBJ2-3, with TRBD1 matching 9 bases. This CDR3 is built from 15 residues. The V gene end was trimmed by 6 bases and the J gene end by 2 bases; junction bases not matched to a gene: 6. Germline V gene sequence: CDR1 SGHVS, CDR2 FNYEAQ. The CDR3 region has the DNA TGTGCCAGCAGTCTAGGACAGGGGTCCACAGATACGCAGTATTTT. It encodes CASSLGQGSTDTQYF.

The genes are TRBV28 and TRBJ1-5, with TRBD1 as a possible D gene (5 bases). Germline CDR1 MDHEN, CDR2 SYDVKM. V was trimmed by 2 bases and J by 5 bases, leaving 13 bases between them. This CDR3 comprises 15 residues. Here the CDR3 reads CASSLGGARDQPQHF. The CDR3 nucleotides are TGTGCCAGCAGTTTAGGAGGGGCCAGGGATCAGCCCCAGCATTTT.

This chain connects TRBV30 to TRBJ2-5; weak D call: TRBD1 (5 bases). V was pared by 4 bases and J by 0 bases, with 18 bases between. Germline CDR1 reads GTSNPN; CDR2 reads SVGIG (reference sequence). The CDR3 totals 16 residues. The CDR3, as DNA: TGTGCCTGGAAGACCTGGGGCGACGGGTACCAAGAGACCCAGTACTTC. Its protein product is CAWKTWGDGYQETQYF.

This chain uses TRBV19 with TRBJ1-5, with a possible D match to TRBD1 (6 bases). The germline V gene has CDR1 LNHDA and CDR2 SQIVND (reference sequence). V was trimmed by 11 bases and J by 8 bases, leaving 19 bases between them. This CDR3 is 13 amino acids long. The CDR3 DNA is TGTGCCTCTACTACTACAGGGTTAGAGCCCCAGCATTTT. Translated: CASTTTGLEPQHF.

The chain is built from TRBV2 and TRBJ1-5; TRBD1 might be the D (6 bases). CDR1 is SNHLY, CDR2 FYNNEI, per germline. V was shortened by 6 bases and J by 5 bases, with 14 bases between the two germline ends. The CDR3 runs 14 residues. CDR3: CASSPDSSYQPQHF. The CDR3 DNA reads TGTGCCAGCAGCCCGGACAGCTCTTATCAGCCCCAGCATTTT.

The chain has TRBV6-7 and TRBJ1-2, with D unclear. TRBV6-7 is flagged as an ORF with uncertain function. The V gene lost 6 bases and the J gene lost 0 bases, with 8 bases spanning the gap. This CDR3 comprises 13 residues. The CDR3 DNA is TGTGCCAGCAGCCCAATAGCTAACTATGGCTACACCTTC. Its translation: CASSPIANYGYTF.

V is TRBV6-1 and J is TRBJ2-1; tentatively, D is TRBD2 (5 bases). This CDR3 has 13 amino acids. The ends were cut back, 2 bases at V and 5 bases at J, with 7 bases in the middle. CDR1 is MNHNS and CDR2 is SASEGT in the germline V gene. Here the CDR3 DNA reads TGTGCCAGCAGTGAAACTAGTGACAATGAGCAGTTCTTC. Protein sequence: CASSETSDNEQFF.

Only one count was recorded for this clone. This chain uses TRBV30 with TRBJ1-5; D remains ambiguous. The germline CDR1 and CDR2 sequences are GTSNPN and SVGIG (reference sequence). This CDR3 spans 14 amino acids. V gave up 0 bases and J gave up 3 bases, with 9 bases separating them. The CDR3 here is CAWSVLEYNQPQHF. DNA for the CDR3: TGTGCCTGGAGTGTACTGGAGTACAATCAGCCCCAGCATTTT.

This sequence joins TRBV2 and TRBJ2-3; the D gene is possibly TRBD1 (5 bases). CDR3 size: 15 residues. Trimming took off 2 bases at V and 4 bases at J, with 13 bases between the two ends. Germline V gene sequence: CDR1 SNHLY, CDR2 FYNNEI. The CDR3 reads CASSEQGISSDTQYF. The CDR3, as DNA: TGTGCCAGCAGTGAACAGGGTATCAGTTCAGATACGCAGTATTTT. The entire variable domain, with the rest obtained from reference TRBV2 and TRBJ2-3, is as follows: EPEVTQTPSHQVTQMGQEVILRCVPISNHLYFYWYRQILGQKVEFLVSFYNNEISEKSEIFDDQFSVERPDGSNFTLKIRSTKLEDSAMYFCASSEQGISSDTQYFGPGTRLTVL.

CDR3 sequence (DNA): TGTGCCAGCAGCTTAGCGTCAGGGGCCAACTATGGCTACACCTTC. It encodes CASSLASGANYGYTF. J is TRBJ1-2 and V is TRBV7-2; tentative D call: TRBD1 (6 bases). Trimming shortened V by 0 bases and J by 2 bases, and 10 bases separated the two germline ends. CDR1 is SGHTA and CDR2 is FQGNSA in the germline V gene. The CDR3 totals 15 residues.

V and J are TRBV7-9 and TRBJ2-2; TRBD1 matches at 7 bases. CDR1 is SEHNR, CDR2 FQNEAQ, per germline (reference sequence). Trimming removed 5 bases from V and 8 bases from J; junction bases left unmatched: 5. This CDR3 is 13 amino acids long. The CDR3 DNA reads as TGTGCCAGCAGCGAAACAGGGGCTGGGGAGCTGTTTTTT. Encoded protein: CASSETGAGELFF.

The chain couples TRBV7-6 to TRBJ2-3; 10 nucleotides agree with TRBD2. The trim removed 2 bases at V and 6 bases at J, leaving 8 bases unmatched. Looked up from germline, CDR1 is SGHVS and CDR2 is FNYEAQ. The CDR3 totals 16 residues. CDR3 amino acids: CASSLMGLATSDTQYF. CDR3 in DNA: TGTGCCAGCAGCTTAATGGGACTAGCGACGTCGGATACGCAGTATTTT.

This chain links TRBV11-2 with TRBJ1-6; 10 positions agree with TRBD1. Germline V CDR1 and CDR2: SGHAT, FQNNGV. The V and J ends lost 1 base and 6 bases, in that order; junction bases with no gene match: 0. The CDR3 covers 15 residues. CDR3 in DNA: TGTGCCAGCAGCTTAGGACAGGGGGCTAATTCACCCCTCCACTTT. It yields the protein CASSLGQGANSPLHF.